What follows describes a single T cell receptor beta chain. The germline V gene has CDR1 SEHNR and CDR2 FQNEAQ (reference sequence). The CDR3 is 15 amino acids. Germline trimming cut 5 bases from V and 12 bases from J; bases unmatched to any gene: 14. Profiling relied on immunoSEQ multiplex PCR, and the TCRdb table lists in-frame clones only, not all of them. The sample has around 94,000 clones, approximately 80% seen once. This sample is drawn from a study of blood T cell repertoires in COVID-19. Study-level information: The cDNA or gDNA used as material had been derived from T cells, B-cell-depleted T cells, or PBMCs.

The source is a man aged 45-60 years with acute or convalescent COVID-19. Sequencing input: peripheral blood. This chain uses TRBV7-9 with TRBJ2-1; 9 nucleotides agree with TRBD2. The CDR3 region has the DNA TGTGCCAGCAGCCCCCGGGCCGATAGCGGGAGTAGGCAGTTCTTC. This encodes CASSPRADSGSRQFF. Full variable domain (rest looked up from reference TRBV7-9 and TRBJ2-1): DTGVSQNPRHKITKRGQNVTFRCDPISEHNRLYWYRQTLGQGPEFLTYFQNEAQLEKSRLLSDRFSAERPKGSFSTLEIQRTEQGDSAMYLCASSPRADSGSRQFFGPGTRLTVL.